One and the same sample provided the 27 T cell receptor beta chains below, sequenced in a study of control samples from healthy donors and cancer patients. Generated by immunoSEQ multiplex PCR, the TCRdb table keeps only in-frame clones and is missing some. There are 150,000 or so clones in the sample; around 88% occur only once, and over 4% lies in the top ten. Specimen: blood. The receptor source for this set is a woman in her thirties in good health.

The chain couples TRBV19 to TRBJ1-6, with a possible D match to TRBD1 (5 bases). V was pared by 4 bases and J by 9 bases, with 13 bases between. CDR1 LNHDA and CDR2 SQIVND come from the germline V gene (reference sequence). The length of the CDR3 is 14 residues. The CDR3 loop is CASSTGGVSSPLHF. The CDR3 DNA sequence: TGTGCCAGTAGTACCGGGGGTGTGAGTTCACCCCTCCACTTT.

V gene TRBV2 combines with J gene TRBJ1-5, with a possible D match to TRBD1 (6 bases). Germline V gene lookup returns CDR1 SNHLY and CDR2 FYNNEI. The CDR3 length is 15 residues. V gave up 6 bases and J gave up 3 bases, with 15 bases separating them. CDR3: CASRATGRINQPQHF. In DNA form, the CDR3 reads TGTGCCAGCAGAGCCACAGGGAGAATCAATCAGCCCCAGCATTTT.

On this clone: Distinct nucleotide sequences in the sample also encode this CDR3. The rearrangement joins TRBV19 to TRBJ1-2, with D perhaps TRBD1 (5 bases). CDR1 LNHDA and CDR2 SQIVND come from the germline V gene (reference sequence). V was shortened by 5 bases and J by 8 bases, with 12 bases between the two germline ends. This CDR3 contains 12 residues. The CDR3 here is CASSPAGGGYTF. CDR3 DNA sequence: TGTGCCAGTAGTCCAGCCGGGGGGGGCTACACCTTC.

As concerns this clone: Other DNA sequences from this sample encode an identical CDR3 as well. The chain has TRBV9 and TRBJ1-5, with 9 bases lining up with TRBD1. Germline loops: CDR1 SGDLS, CDR2 YYNGEE. The CDR3 totals 15 residues. V shed 3 bases and J 2 bases; nucleotides not matched to a gene: 3. The CDR3 loop is CASSAQGAGNQPQHF. The CDR3 nucleotides are TGTGCCAGCAGCGCACAGGGGGCTGGCAATCAGCCCCAGCATTTT.

The V gene is TRBV6-5, the J gene TRBJ1-3; a possible D gene is TRBD1 (5 bases). With 6 bases removed from V and 0 bases from J, the gap between germline ends came to 12 bases. Germline V CDR1 and CDR2: MNHEY, SVGAGI. This CDR3 comprises 15 residues. CDR3 nucleotide sequence: TGTGCCAGCAGCGTGCAGGGATCCTCTGGAAACACCATATATTTT. Its protein product is CASSVQGSSGNTIYF.

This clone occurred a few times. An end of the junction differs from the germline gene, which may be a read error. The chain joins TRBV20-1 to TRBJ2-3, with TRBD2 matching 10 bases. This CDR3 region has 11 residues. The germline V gene encodes CDR1 DFQATT and CDR2 SNEGSKA (reference sequence). The CDR3 DNA is TGTGGTAGCGGGAGGACAGATACGCAGTATTTT. Its protein is CGSGRTDTQYF.

The chain carries TRBV15 and TRBJ2-6, with D unresolved. Germline loops: CDR1 LNHNV, CDR2 YYDKDF (reference sequence). V was shortened by 7 bases and J by 3 bases, with 19 bases between the two germline ends. This CDR3 is built from 17 residues. Here the CDR3 DNA reads TGTGCCACCAACTCAGAGATTGCGCGGTATGGGGCCAACGTCCTGACTTTC. This gives the protein CATNSEIARYGANVLTF.

This sequence joins TRBV5-1 and TRBJ2-5; TRBD1 agrees at 9 bases. Germline V gene sequence: CDR1 SGHRS, CDR2 YFSETQ. With 3 bases clipped from V and 2 bases from J, the junction kept 5 bases outside the gene matches. This CDR3 spans 15 amino acids. CDR3 amino acids: CASSWGTGPQETQYF. Here the CDR3 DNA reads TGCGCCAGCAGCTGGGGGACAGGGCCTCAAGAGACCCAGTACTTC.

This rearrangement joins TRBV6-7 to TRBJ2-1; 8 bases match TRBD2. TRBV6-7 is annotated as an ORF whose role is uncertain. The CDR3 runs to 20 residues. Trimming took 3 bases from V and 0 from J; bases not matched to a gene: 16. CDR3 sequence reads: CASSYLYLSRGAFSYNEQFF. The CDR3 region has the DNA TGTGCCAGCAGTTATCTCTACCTTTCGCGGGGGGCCTTCTCCTACAATGAGCAGTTCTTC.

This chain links TRBV12-3 or TRBV12-4 with TRBJ2-1; D is ambiguous. The V end lost 7 bases, the J end lost 6 bases, and 13 bases lay between the germline ends. The CDR3 sequence is 13 residues long. The CDR3 spells CASTNGPTNEQFF. CDR3 coding DNA: TGTGCCAGCACCAACGGACCGACCAATGAGCAGTTCTTC.

V is TRBV12-2 and J is TRBJ1-5; TRBD1 is the table's D call and was not checked against the DNA. TRBV12-2 is a pseudogene locus. The CDR3 length is 18 residues. The CDR3 DNA sequence: TGTGCAAGTCGCTCCCCGGGACAGGGGACGGAACAGAATCAGCCCCAGCATTTT. Amino acid sequence: CASRSPGQGTEQNQPQHF.

Only a few counts were recorded for this clone. The chain uses TRBV29-1 and TRBJ2-1, with no clear D. V lost 3 bases and J lost 1, with 1 base in between. The CDR3 has 11 residues. Germline CDR1 reads SQVTM; CDR2 reads ANQGSEA. The CDR3 is CSVESYNEQFF. CDR3 DNA sequence: TGCAGCGTTGAGTCCTACAATGAGCAGTTCTTC.

The J gene is TRBJ2-2, the V gene TRBV9; the D is unclear. The V gene lost 0 bases and the J gene lost 0 bases, with 3 bases spanning the gap. The CDR3 spans 14 residues. The germline CDR1 and CDR2 sequences are SGDLS and YYNGEE. Written as DNA, the CDR3 is TGTGCCAGCAGCGTAGTGGCGAACACCGGGGAGCTGTTTTTT. It codes for CASSVVANTGELFF. Variable domain in full (rest from reference TRBV9 and TRBJ2-2): DSGVTQTPKHLITATGQRVTLRCSPRSGDLSVYWYQQSLDQGLQFLIQYYNGEERAKGNILERFSAQQFPDLHSELNLSSLELGDSALYFCASSVVANTGELFFGEGSRLTVL.

This chain links TRBV2 with TRBJ1-1, with TRBD1 matching 7 bases. Trimming took 8 bases from V and 1 from J; bases not matched to a gene: 4. This CDR3 spans 13 amino acids. Germline values: CDR1 SNHLY, CDR2 FYNNEI. The CDR3 spells CASGGTANTEAFF. The CDR3 DNA follows: TGTGCCAGCGGGGGGACAGCGAACACTGAAGCTTTCTTT.

This chain joins TRBV9 and TRBJ2-1, with 10 bases matching TRBD2. Trimming at V came to 3 bases and at J to 5 bases, leaving 5 bases not matched to a gene. The germline V gene has CDR1 SGDLS and CDR2 YYNGEE. CDR3 length: 15 residues. CDR3 DNA: TGTGCCAGCAGCGATGGGACTAGCGTCAACAATGAGCAGTTCTTC. Encoded protein: CASSDGTSVNNEQFF.

The chain is built from TRBV7-2 and TRBJ2-7; 8 bases map to TRBD1. The V and J ends lost 2 bases and 3 bases, in that order; junction bases with no gene match: 6. The germline V gene has CDR1 SGHTA and CDR2 FQGNSA. The CDR3 has 15 residues. CDR3 in amino acids: CASSLSGQGYYEQYF. The CDR3 bases are TGTGCCAGCAGCTTAAGCGGACAGGGCTACTACGAGCAGTACTTC.

This chain joins TRBV3-1 (or the pseudogene TRBV3-2) and TRBJ1-2; D might be TRBD1 (6 bases). This CDR3 has 17 residues. The germline CDR1 and CDR2 sequences are LGHDT and YNNKEL (reference sequence). The V end lost 4 bases, the J end lost 5 bases, and 23 bases lay between the germline ends. The CDR3 sequence: CASSPPGAGTYFYGYTF. CDR3 nucleotides: TGTGCCAGCAGCCCACCAGGGGCCGGGACATACTTTTATGGCTACACCTTC.

CDR3 DNA sequence: TGTGCCTGGAGCCCGGGCCCCTATAAGGACTTCTTT. Translation gives CAWSPGPYKDFF. V is TRBV30 and J is TRBJ1-1; D gene ambiguous. Germline V gene lookup returns CDR1 GTSNPN and CDR2 SVGIG (reference sequence). V lost 3 bases, J lost 14 bases, and 19 bases lay in between. There are 12 residues in the CDR3.

The chain has TRBV10-3 and TRBJ2-3; D is unclear. The CDR3 runs 14 residues. The ends were cut back, 0 bases at V and 2 bases at J, with 6 bases in the middle. The germline gives CDR1 ENHRY, CDR2 SYGVKD. CDR3 region: CAISESRHTDTQYF. The DNA for the CDR3 is TGTGCCATCAGTGAGTCTCGGCACACAGATACGCAGTATTTT.

The rearrangement links TRBV2 to TRBJ1-4; D remains unclear. V lost 6 bases and J 17 bases, leaving 16 bases between the germline ends. The CDR3 spans 11 residues. The germline gives CDR1 SNHLY, CDR2 FYNNEI. The CDR3 DNA follows: TGTGCCAGCAGCGCTTACGACCCCCCATTTTTT. This gives the protein CASSAYDPPFF.

The chain employs TRBV7-2 and TRBJ2-7; 15 bases agree with TRBD2. Germline V gene lookup returns CDR1 SGHTA and CDR2 FQGNSA. Trimming removed 6 bases from V and 1 base from J; junction bases left unmatched: 1. CDR3 length: 15 amino acids. In DNA form, the CDR3 reads TGTGCCAGCAGAGGACTAGCGGGAGGGTCCTACGAGCAGTACTTC. This gives the protein CASRGLAGGSYEQYF.

The chain uses TRBV27 and TRBJ1-2; 10 bases agree with TRBD1. The trim removed 5 bases at V and 5 bases at J, leaving 17 bases unmatched. Germline-derived CDR1 and CDR2 are MNHEY and SMNVEV (reference sequence). This CDR3 is built from 18 residues. As DNA, the CDR3 is TGTGCCAGCAGTCCCTATCTGGGACAGGGGATACCCCTTTATGGCTACACCTTC. Encoded protein: CASSPYLGQGIPLYGYTF.

The CDR3 DNA follows: TGTGCCAGCAGCTTGGTCGGCTACGAGCAGTACTTC. Translated, it gives CASSLVGYEQYF. The chain couples TRBV5-6 to TRBJ2-7; D is unresolved. The CDR3 runs 12 residues. Per germline, CDR1 SGHDT and CDR2 YYEEEE. Trimming left V 0 bases short and J 3 bases short, with 4 bases between.

The chain uses TRBV24-1 and TRBJ2-6, with 7 bases lining up with TRBD1. The CDR3 is made up of 17 amino acids. Germline loops: CDR1 KGHDR, CDR2 SFDVKD. The J segment lost 0 bases and the V segment lost 3 bases, leaving 4 bases of the junction unmatched. CDR3 protein: CATSDGDRVSGANVLTF. The CDR3 DNA reads TGTGCCACCAGTGATGGAGACAGGGTCTCTGGGGCCAACGTCCTGACTTTC.

The genes are TRBV19 and TRBJ2-2; 8 bases are a match to TRBD2. CDR1 LNHDA and CDR2 SQIVND come from the germline V gene (reference sequence). Germline trimming cut 6 bases from V and 5 bases from J; bases unmatched to any gene: 5. The CDR3 is 14 amino acids. CDR3 residues: CASRDGLATGELFF. CDR3 coding DNA: TGTGCCAGTAGGGACGGACTAGCAACCGGGGAGCTGTTTTTT.

The V and J genes are TRBV4-1 and TRBJ2-4; TRBD2 matches at 7 bases. Germline CDR1 MGHRA, CDR2 YSYEKL. This CDR3 spans 14 amino acids. The trim removed 0 bases at V and 11 bases at J, leaving 7 bases unmatched. CDR3 DNA sequence: TGCGCCAGCAGCCAAGATATCGGGACTAAATTTCAGTACTTC. It encodes CASSQDIGTKFQYF.

This clone was seen only once. The CDR3 reads CAGDREYTDTQYF. In DNA form, the CDR3 reads TGTGCCGGGGACAGAGAATACACAGATACGCAGTATTTT. The V call is TRBV2, the J call TRBJ2-3, with 7 bases identical to TRBD1. The CDR3 runs 13 residues. Germline values: CDR1 SNHLY, CDR2 FYNNEI. J lost 2 bases, V lost 11 bases, and 7 bases had no gene match.